This T cell receptor (beta chain) emerged from a study of PD-1 blockade in classical Hodgkin lymphoma. Study-wide context: The study gave patients nivolumab 3 mg/kg intravenously every 2 weeks.

Repertoires were generated with immunoSEQ multiplex PCR, while TCRdb's copy carries only in-frame clones and drops some. The top ten hold over 9% of the sample, which has 75,000 to 100,000 clones, roughly 84% seen once. Every single patient, without exception, relapsed after autologous stem cell transplantation, and brentuximab vedotin exposure varied. Study-wide findings and caveats: Lower baseline TCR diversity was reported for newly diagnosed patients than for healthy donors. What caused the repertoire differences, perhaps disease activity or prior therapy, remains undefined. Newly diagnosed patients and complete responders had comparable diversity at baseline.

Trimming took 5 bases from V and 0 from J, leaving 8 bases between them. CDR3 length: 13 residues. The V gene's germline CDR1 is SGHDN and CDR2 FVKESK. Notes on this clone: Its antigen is unidentified.

The sequence came from a human donor with classical Hodgkin lymphoma. The specimen comprised peripheral blood mononuclear cells (PBMCs), sampled at baseline. The chain recombines TRBV14 with TRBJ2-7, with unresolved D. The DNA of the CDR3 is TGTGCCAGCAGCTTTCTCAACTCCTACGAGCAGTACTTC. Translation gives CASSFLNSYEQYF. Full variable domain (remainder filled in from reference TRBV14 and TRBJ2-7): EAGVTQFPSHSVIEKGQTVTLRCDPISGHDNLYWYRRVMGKEIKFLLHFVKESKQDESGMPNNRFLAERTGGTYSTLKVQPAELEDSGVYFCASSFLNSYEQYFGPGTRLTVT.